This T cell receptor (beta chain) was retrieved from a study of cytomegalovirus exposure and HLA in healthy donors (dated by TCRdb to about 2017). Describing the broader study: An earlier analysis of more than 550 of the donors reported 276 Gb of sequence data and approximately 120 million unique TCR beta sequences obtained from about 180 million T cells. Approximately 330 gigabases of sequencing data and approximately 91 million unique TCR sequences made up an early release that covered around 640 HLA-typed donors. Of the roughly 400 genotyped donors, approximately 83% fell in the genetic ancestry cluster associated with self-reported Caucasian donors. The study was designed to test whether signatures of past pathogen exposure could be identified by cataloging public T cell receptors. The study profiled the T cell repertoires of under 700 subjects by immunosequencing and related them to cytomegalovirus serostatus. In addition to the first cohort of approximately 650 subjects, a separate validation cohort of 130 or so different subjects was used. To predict cytomegalovirus infection status, the study brought together high-throughput TCR immunosequencing, statistical association of individual TCRs with disease status, and machine learning. A later analysis re-analyzed previously published TCR beta repertoires from roughly 600 donors and added high-resolution HLA genotyping to study TCR occurrence patterns. In the later analysis, no new phenotypic data were used to find candidate immune exposures; instead, reliance was placed on TCR beta sequences and their occurrence across donors. In an earlier analysis of a few hundred of the donors, high-throughput TCR beta sequencing was used to judge whether each TCR beta V gene segment behaved as functional or pseudogenic. Donor age, sex, ethnicity and CMV serostatus were compiled together with the repertoire data. Genome-wide SNP genotypes for about three fifths of the roughly 670 donors were used in a later genetic analysis, which treated that subset as a discovery cohort. Every repertoire in the discovery cohort had been generated on one and the same sequencing platform. HLA typing covered class I and class II loci at four-digit resolution. Typing coverage varied by locus: roughly 620-630 donors for A, B, C, DRB1 and DQB1; approximately 500 for DQA1; approximately 570 for DPA1; roughly 450 for DPB1. Because of strong linkage in the cohort, roughly five DR-DQ haplotypes were treated as single units for association and clustering. Across about 370 genotyped donors of the cohort, an average of about 240,000 unique TCR beta nucleotide sequences per donor were sequenced, and approximately 17% of those sequences were non-productive.

Concerning this clone itself: This receptor's antigen is unknown. The sample holds no much larger clone one base away, and base qualities are not on file.

The CDR3 spans 15 residues, from the cysteine through the phenylalanine. This entry keeps only the CDR3 DNA: 45 bases, framed from base 1. V was cut back by 5 bases and J by 7 bases, leaving a gap of 17 bases between them. CDR1 and CDR2 are drawn from the germline V gene: MNHEY, SVGAGI. Receptor libraries were prepared by the immunoSEQ multiplex PCR assay. The multiplex PCR relied on a mix of 60 forward primers for TCR Vbeta segments and 13 reverse primers for TCR Jbeta segments. A multiplex PCR assay on genomic DNA amplified the CDR3 region of rearranged TCR beta genes. The Illumina HiSeq System was used to sequence the amplified TCR beta libraries as 87-base-pair reads. Under the source paper's analysis protocol: In a later analysis, roughly 80 million unique TCR beta chains were counted across the 500 to 850 repertoires, and approximately 9.9 million of these chains were shared by at least two donors. Raw reads were error-corrected and collapsed into unique sequences with a nearest-neighbor algorithm that merged closely related sequences to remove PCR and sequencing errors. CDR3 sequences were aligned to IMGT reference sequences to assign V, D and J gene segments. For a sequence to be retained, at least a six-nucleotide match to both a V gene segment and a J gene segment was required. Rearrangements were called productive when the CDR3 lacked stop codons and stayed in frame with V and J; all others were non-productive. Following IMGT convention, CDR3 was defined as the stretch from the second conserved V-encoded cysteine up to the conserved J-encoded phenylalanine. The earlier analysis of about 500 of the donors excluded sequences that lacked an unambiguous match to a single V gene segment. An earlier analysis of 587 of the donors classified V segments as functional when productive rearrangements were above 56.7% and as segregating when the standard deviation between donors was above 5%. A statistical classification framework was built for diagnosing cytomegalovirus status from the catalog of TCR beta chain sequences. V and J gene assignment, in a later analysis, came from comparing TCR nucleotide sequences with IMGT/GENE-DB human TR gene sequences. The TCRdist pipeline was used in a later analysis to assign CDR3 sequences and most-parsimonious VDJ recombination scenarios. A later analysis defined each TCR beta chain by its CDR3 amino acid sequence plus V-gene family, and excluded reads lacking a unique V-gene family. A later analysis removed 450 to 600 highly shared, low-generation-probability nucleotide sequences to deal with suspected cross-contamination and a sequencing artifact. In a later analysis, a clonal expansion index was calculated for each public chain from normalized within-repertoire ranks of inferred template counts. A later analysis computed generation probabilities with a VDJ recombination model fitted to out-of-frame rearrangements, and checked the results against IGoR. Hypergeometric tests were used in a later analysis to score TCR-TCR, TCR-HLA and TCR-CMV co-occurrence, with a repertoire-size bias correction applied to the TCR pairs. In a later analysis, false discovery rates were estimated by permuting HLA or CMV assignments 20 times. In a later analysis, co-occurring TCRs were grouped using DBSCAN, with TCRdist sequence similarity added in when clustering inside HLA-allele-positive subsets. Repertoires with fewer than 30,000 or more than 120,000 public chains were left out of co-occurrence clustering, as were roughly five repertoires with anomalous nucleotide sharing. Drawn from immuneACCESS, this table holds only the in-frame rearrangements with V and J called that TCRdb kept. Clones are partly lost; checked studies trace under half to an unresolved V gene and leave the rest unexplained. V and J calls and clone size are as listed in that table; D and trimming were resolved from the DNA. This sample lists 120,000 or so clones; around 84% were detected once. The ten largest clones add up to 5.5% to 8% of the sample.

The cohort comprised some 730 healthy bone marrow donors. At the time of sampling, all cohort members were nominally healthy, though unrecorded immune exposures were likely present. The donor was CMV seronegative and belonged to the group of several hundred seronegative cohort members. A peripheral blood sample was provided by each donor, and peripheral blood mononuclear cells were used for TCR beta sequencing. The Qiagen DNeasy Blood Extraction Kit was used to extract genomic DNA from the blood cell samples. The investigation overall reported the following: Most CMV-associated TCR beta chains appeared to be HLA-restricted in a later analysis, and the HLA associations seemed to be driven largely by CMV exposure. The presence/absence analyses assumed that sequencing depth was roughly uniform across donors, and that assumption may not be true. Linkage disequilibrium might explain the correlated functional status among segregating V segments, but an unknown experimental factor could not be excluded. Most TCR sequences were seen in very few donors, while some public TCRs were found in many individuals. A total of 150 or so TCR beta chains were listed by the study as associated with cytomegalovirus. In a later analysis, HLA-associated TCR beta chains were found to be more clonally expanded and to have lower generation probabilities than equally common non-associated chains. HLA typing was unavailable for some donors at each locus, so association tests used only the typed subset. In a later analysis, the rate of TCR association differed among HLA loci, with DRB1 alleles having the most associated TCRs and HLA-C alleles having the fewest. In a later genetic analysis, fewer N-insertions in productive TCRs were reported among donors in an Asian-associated ancestry cluster than the approximately 630-donor mean. It was suggested by the authors that the approach could potentially be generalized to other disease states and immunological phenotypes. In both the original and validation cohorts, the classifier was reported to diagnose cytomegalovirus status with high specificity and sensitivity. A few of the identified cytomegalovirus-associated TCR beta chains were confirmed in vitro to be specific for cytomegalovirus antigens. A cluster of highly shared sequence variants was judged likely to be a technical artifact of the sequencing pipeline. In this cohort, only TCR beta chains were sequenced, and detectable features were limited by the absence of alpha or paired-chain data. Immune exposure information for the cohort was limited to CMV serostatus. The earlier analysis of fewer than 750 of the donors excluded around 17 rarely observed V segments, including chromosome 9 orphons, because counts were too low. A further reported finding was that TCR beta sequences accurately predicted the HLA-A and HLA-B alleles for most subjects in the first cohort. A later analysis associated 16,951 TCR beta sequences with specific HLA alleles at a false discovery rate of 0.05. In an earlier analysis of some 550 of the donors, most TCR beta V segments were observed in productive rearrangements about 90% or about 30% of the time, broadly matching IMGT annotations. V-gene and J-gene trimming of TCR beta chains was associated with a missense DCLRE1C variant in a later genetic analysis, and the association was replicated in an independent cohort. Strong co-occurrence of HLA alleles, especially DR and DQ, made assigning TCR associations to individual alleles difficult. A later analysis reported that several top co-occurrence clusters appeared linked to parvovirus B19, influenza, CMV and Epstein-Barr virus. The 87-base-pair reads could not distinguish some IMGT-functional V segments, including TRBV6-2 and TRBV6-3, so those segments were excluded.

This receptor was identified in a woman between 35 and 50 years old in good health and CMV-seronegative. The sequenced sample was PBMCs. Recombination linked TRBV6-5 to TRBJ1-4, with a weak D call of TRBD1 (6 bases match). The nucleotide sequence is TGTGCCAGCAGTCTCTCCGGGGGGGCTGGTGAAAAACTGTTTTTT. The translation is CASSLSGGAGEKLFF.